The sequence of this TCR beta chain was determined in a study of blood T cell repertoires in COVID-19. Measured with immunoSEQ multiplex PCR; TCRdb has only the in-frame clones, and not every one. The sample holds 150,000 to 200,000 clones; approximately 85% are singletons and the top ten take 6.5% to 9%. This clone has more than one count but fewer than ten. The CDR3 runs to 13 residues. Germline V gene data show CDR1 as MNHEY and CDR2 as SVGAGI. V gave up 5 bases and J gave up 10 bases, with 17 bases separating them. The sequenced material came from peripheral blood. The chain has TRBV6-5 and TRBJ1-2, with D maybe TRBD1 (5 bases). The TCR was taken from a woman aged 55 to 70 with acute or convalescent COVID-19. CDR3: CASSRLRGEFYTF. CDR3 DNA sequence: TGTGCCAGCAGTCGCCTTCGGGGGGAGTTCTACACCTTC.